What follows is one TCR beta chain and its context. Its antigen is unidentified. The V gene end was trimmed by 0 bases and the J gene end by 7 bases; junction bases not matched to a gene: 8. This CDR3 has 16 amino acids. Per the germline V gene, CDR1 is SGHVS and CDR2 is FNYEAQ. TCR beta CDR3 regions were amplified from RNA. HTBI primers were the set used in a first-round RT-PCR of the TCR CDR3. TCRdb reprocessed the multiplex PCR reads with MiXCR, giving one entry per CDR3 protein. This sample has 490,000 or so distinct CDR3 sequences, with roughly 15% found just once. This sample was included in a study of T cells in Graves' hyperthyroidism and ophthalmopathy. Study-level findings and limits: Within blood appeared most thyroid clonotypes that had expanded above 0.001.

This chain connects TRBV7-6 to TRBJ2-2, with 7 bases aligning to TRBD1. Specimen: blood. The sequence was obtained from a woman in her 30s with Graves' ophthalmopathy. The CDR3 coding sequence is TGTGCCAGCAGCTTAGCTGTGCCAGGGGGAAACGGGGAGCTGTTTTTT. It specifies CASSLAVPGGNGELFF. Looking up the rest from reference TRBV7-6 and TRBJ2-2 gives the full variable domain: GAGVSQSPRYKVTKRGQDVALRCDPISGHVSLYWYRQALGQGPEFLTYFNYEAQQDKSGLPNDRFSAERPEGSISTLTIQRTEQRDSAMYRCASSLAVPGGNGELFFGEGSRLTVL.